This TCR beta chain was documented in a study of blood T cells in healthy people across ages (dated by TCRdb to the mid-2010s). For the wider study: In model experiments, template switching captured about one uniquely barcoded TCR beta cDNA molecule for every two T cells. Donors of different ages were randomly distributed across sequencing lanes to avoid experimental bias. Donors were grouped into four age groups: young (average approximately 15 years), middle-aged (39), aged (approximately 67) and long-lived (just over 80). The study analyzed two additional independent replicas of 1 million unique cDNA reads from the same blood draw for two donors, one aged 18 to 30 and one aged 80 or older. The study measured age-related changes in TCR beta repertoire diversity using deep sequencing normalized with unique cDNA molecular identifiers. What the authors observed across the whole study: Estimates of total diversity from one million sequenced T cells were regarded as lower bounds and underestimates. Donor CMV infection status was unknown, potentially confounding age-related changes in expanded clonotypes. Observed TCR beta diversity per million T cells fell roughly linearly with age, and a significant reduction was already apparent by age roughly 40. Observed TCR beta diversity correlated strongly with the percentage of naive T cells measured by flow cytometry. Compared with the aged group, the long-lived group had more naive CD4+ T cells, fewer expanded clones and increased TCR diversity, a pattern suggesting age selection. Conclusive comparison of naive and antigen-experienced compartments was prevented by the profiling of bulk unsorted PBMCs.

The roughly 38 donors, aged about 6 to 95 years, were systemically healthy Caucasian individuals from Russia. Ten milliliters of peripheral blood were drawn from each donor into EDTA-treated Vacutainer tubes. Ficoll-Paque density-gradient centrifugation was used to isolate PBMCs, with at least 6 million obtained per sample. Total RNA was extracted from PBMCs with Trizol reagent, with at least 5 micrograms obtained per sample. Naive CD45RAhigh/CD27high T cell percentages were measured by flow cytometry on a PBMC aliquot from every donor. The germline V gene (reference sequence) yields MNHEY for CDR1 and SMNVEV for CDR2. Inclusive of the bounding cysteine and phenylalanine, the CDR3 is 14 residues long. The sequence is cut down to CDR3 DNA, 42 bases in frame from base 1. The junction carries 13 bases between V and J, which are trimmed by 7 bases and 1 base respectively. As for this clonotype: No cognate antigen has been identified for it. One base away there is no much larger clone; base qualities are not given.

Libraries were built with 5' RACE. The sample was run on an Illumina HiSeq 2500. The second PCR ran for roughly 7 to 11 cycles and used a J-beta primer mix along with a sample-barcoded 5' primer. Each TCR beta cDNA molecule received a unique molecular identifier from a template-switch 5' adaptor carrying 12 random nucleotides. Each sample yielded at least 2.5 million CDR3-containing paired-end reads. All of the RNA was converted into first-strand cDNA using the Mint cDNA synthesis kit, with a TRBC-specific oligonucleotide serving as the primer. Following uracil-DNA glycosylase treatment, all cDNA underwent a first 18-cycle PCR with the universal primers M1SS and BC2_uni_R. As for how the authors treated the data: For normalization, 1 million high-quality reads, each with a distinct molecular identifier, were randomly selected from each sample. Instead of being binned into consensus sequences, reads with shared molecular identifiers were discarded. CDR3 identification, clonotype clustering and error correction used MiTCR with a Q25 quality threshold and the strictest error-elimination algorithm. A nonparametric unseen species model with Euler transformation was used to estimate a lower bound on total TCR beta diversity. The public reads were reprocessed in TCRdb via fastp at Q25 and MiXCR, keeping in-frame beta chains. Every CDR3 protein is listed once, alongside the most common genes and DNA of its rows. Here the V and J calls rest on TCRdb's processing, not on the authors' analysis. In this sample the table shows some 1.4 million distinct CDR3 sequences, approximately 42% of which occur a single time. Of the sample, roughly 7.9% falls within the top ten clones.

The sequence was obtained from a woman under 30 in good health. The rearrangement joined TRBV27 to TRBJ1-1; the D gene is perhaps TRBD1, from 6 matching bases. Sequencing was performed on blood. The CDR3 loop reads CASMGARGNTEAFF. DNA sequence: TGTGCCAGCATGGGGGCGCGGGGGAACACTGAAGCTTTCTTT.